This entry describes one TCR beta chain. What it binds is not known. Assay used: immunoSEQ multiplex PCR; TCRdb lists only in-frame clones, some missing. The table has roughly 2,500,000 clones, under 95% seen once; the top ten hold about 0.34%. The sample comes from a study of shared clonotypes between healthy human individuals. Overall study: Aged between 18 and 49, the donors were two women and a few men. Study-wide results and caveats: Generally, naive subsets (rather than memory subsets) showed larger estimated richness. Between four donors, naive CD4 clonotypes were shared at a level of about 5%. The genetic and exposure-history diversity represented was limited by few donors.

The germline V gene has CDR1 KGHSH and CDR2 LQKENI. The CDR3 totals 16 residues. Unmatched junction bases numbered 5, after V lost 3 bases and J lost 5 bases. This TCR came from a man between 18 and 29 years old in good health. Some clones in this sample may be carry-over from other donors' samples. The sequenced sample consisted of naive CD4+ T cells from PBMCs. Specified subset: CD45RA+ positively selected. J is TRBJ2-1 and V is TRBV18; TRBD2 aligns across 12 bases. The CDR3 sequence is CASSPRLAGADNEQFF. The CDR3 nucleotides are TGTGCCAGCTCACCCCGACTAGCGGGAGCCGACAATGAGCAGTTCTTC.